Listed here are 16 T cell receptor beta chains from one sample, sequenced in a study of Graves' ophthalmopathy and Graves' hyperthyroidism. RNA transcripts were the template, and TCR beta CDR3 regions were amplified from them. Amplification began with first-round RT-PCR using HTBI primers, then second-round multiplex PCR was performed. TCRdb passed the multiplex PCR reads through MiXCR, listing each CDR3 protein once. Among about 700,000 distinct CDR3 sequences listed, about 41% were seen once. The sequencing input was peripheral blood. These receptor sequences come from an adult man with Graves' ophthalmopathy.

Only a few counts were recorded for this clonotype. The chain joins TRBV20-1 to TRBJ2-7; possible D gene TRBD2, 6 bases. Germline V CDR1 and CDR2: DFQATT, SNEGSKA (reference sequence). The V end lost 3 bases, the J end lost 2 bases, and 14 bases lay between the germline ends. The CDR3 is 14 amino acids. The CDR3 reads CSASGGIQTYEQYF. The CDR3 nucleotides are TGCAGTGCTAGTGGAGGGATCCAGACCTACGAGCAGTACTTC.

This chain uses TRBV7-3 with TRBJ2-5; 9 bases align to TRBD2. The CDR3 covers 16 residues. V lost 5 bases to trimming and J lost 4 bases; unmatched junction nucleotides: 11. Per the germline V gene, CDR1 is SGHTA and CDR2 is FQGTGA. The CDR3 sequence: CASSPRGGTSPETQYF. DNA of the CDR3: TGTGCCAGCAGCCCCAGAGGCGGGACTAGCCCAGAGACCCAGTACTTC.

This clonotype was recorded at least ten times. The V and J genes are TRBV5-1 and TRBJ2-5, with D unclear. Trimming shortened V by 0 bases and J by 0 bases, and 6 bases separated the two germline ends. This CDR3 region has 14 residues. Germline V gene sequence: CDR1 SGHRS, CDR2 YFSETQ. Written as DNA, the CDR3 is TGCGCCAGCAGCTTGGATCAGGACCAAGAGACCCAGTACTTC. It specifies CASSLDQDQETQYF.

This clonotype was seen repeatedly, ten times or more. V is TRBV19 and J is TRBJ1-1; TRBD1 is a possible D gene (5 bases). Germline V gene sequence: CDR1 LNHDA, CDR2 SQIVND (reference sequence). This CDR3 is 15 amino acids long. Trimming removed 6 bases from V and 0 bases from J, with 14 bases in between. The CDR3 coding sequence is TGTGCCAGTAGCCCTCGTGGGACGGTGAACACTGAAGCTTTCTTT. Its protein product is CASSPRGTVNTEAFF.

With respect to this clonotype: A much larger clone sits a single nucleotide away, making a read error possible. The CDR3, as DNA: TGTGCCAGCAGCTTAACTAGCGGGAGCCACGAGCAGTACTTC. Residues: CASSLTSGSHEQYF. The chain employs TRBV7-8 and TRBJ2-7; 11 nucleotides align to TRBD2. The V gene's germline CDR1 is SGHVS and CDR2 FQNEAQ. CDR3 length: 14 amino acids. The V and J ends lost 2 bases and 5 bases, in that order; junction bases with no gene match: 2.

The CDR3 DNA reads as TGCAGTGCTAGGGTTCAAGATATCCTGAACACTGAAGCTTTCTTT. It translates to CSARVQDILNTEAFF. This chain uses TRBV20-1 with TRBJ1-1; no clear D. Between the trimmed V and J ends, which lost 3 bases and 0 bases, there was a span of 14 bases. The CDR3 extends over 15 amino acids. Germline V gene data show CDR1 as DFQATT and CDR2 as SNEGSKA (reference sequence).

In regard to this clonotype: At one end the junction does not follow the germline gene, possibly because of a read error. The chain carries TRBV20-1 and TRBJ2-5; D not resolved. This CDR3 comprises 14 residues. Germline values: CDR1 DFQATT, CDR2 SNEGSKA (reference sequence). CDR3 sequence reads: CSARDRMTSETQCF. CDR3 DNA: TGCAGTGCTAGAGATCGGATGACTTCGGAGACCCAGTGCTTC.

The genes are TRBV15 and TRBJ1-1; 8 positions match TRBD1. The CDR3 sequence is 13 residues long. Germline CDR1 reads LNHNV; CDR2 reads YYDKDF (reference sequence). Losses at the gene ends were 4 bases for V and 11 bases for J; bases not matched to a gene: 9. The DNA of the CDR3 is TGTGCCACCAGCAACAGGGGGACAGGTTCGGCTTTCTTT. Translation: CATSNRGTGSAFF. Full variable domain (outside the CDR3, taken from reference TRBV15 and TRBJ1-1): DAMVIQNPRYQVTQFGKPVTLSCSQTLNHNVMYWYQQKSSQAPKLLFHYYDKDFNNEADTPDNFQSRRPNTSFCFLDIRSPGLGDTAMYLCATSNRGTGSAFFGQGTRLTVV.

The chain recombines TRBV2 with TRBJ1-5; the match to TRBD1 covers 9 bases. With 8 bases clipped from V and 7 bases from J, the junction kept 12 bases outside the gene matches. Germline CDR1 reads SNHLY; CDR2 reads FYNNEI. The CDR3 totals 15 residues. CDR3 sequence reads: CASSGTGLGNQPQHF. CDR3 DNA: TGTGCCAGCTCCGGGACAGGGTTGGGAAACCAGCCCCAGCATTTT.

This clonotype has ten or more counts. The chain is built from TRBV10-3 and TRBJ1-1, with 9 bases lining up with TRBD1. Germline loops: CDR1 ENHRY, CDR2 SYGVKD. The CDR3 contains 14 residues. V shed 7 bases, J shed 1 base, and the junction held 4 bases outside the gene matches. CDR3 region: CAITAGQGNTEAFF. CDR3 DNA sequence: TGTGCCATCACTGCGGGACAGGGGAACACTGAAGCTTTCTTT.

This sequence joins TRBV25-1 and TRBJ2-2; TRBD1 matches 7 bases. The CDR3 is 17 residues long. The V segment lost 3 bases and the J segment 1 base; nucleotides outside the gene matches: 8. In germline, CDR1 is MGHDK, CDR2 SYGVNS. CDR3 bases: TGTGCCAGCAGTGAGTCTAGCAGGGGGTGGAACACCGGGGAGCTGTTTTTT. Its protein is CASSESSRGWNTGELFF.

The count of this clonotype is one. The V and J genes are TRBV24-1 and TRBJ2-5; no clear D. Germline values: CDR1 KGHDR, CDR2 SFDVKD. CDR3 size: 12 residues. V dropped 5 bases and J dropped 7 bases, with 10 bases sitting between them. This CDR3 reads CATSARSGTQYF. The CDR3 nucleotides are TGTGCCACCAGTGCTAGATCGGGGACCCAGTACTTC.

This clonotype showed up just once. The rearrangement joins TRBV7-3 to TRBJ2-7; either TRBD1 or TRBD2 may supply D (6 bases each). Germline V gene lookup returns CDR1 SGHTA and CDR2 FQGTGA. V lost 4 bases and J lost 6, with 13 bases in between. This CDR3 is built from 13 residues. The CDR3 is CASSSKGGGEQYF. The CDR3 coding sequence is TGTGCCAGCAGCTCCAAGGGGGGCGGCGAGCAGTACTTC.

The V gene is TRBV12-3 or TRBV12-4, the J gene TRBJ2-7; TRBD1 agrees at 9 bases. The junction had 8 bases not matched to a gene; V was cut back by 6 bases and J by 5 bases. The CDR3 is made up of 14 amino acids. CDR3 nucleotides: TGTGCCAGCAGAGACAGGGGGAGAACGGACGAGCAGTACTTC. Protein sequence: CASRDRGRTDEQYF.

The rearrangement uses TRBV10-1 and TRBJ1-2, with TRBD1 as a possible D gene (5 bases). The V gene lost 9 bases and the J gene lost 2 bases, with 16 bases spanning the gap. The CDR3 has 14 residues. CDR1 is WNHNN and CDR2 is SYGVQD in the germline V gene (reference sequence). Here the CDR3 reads CARSTVWGNYGYTF. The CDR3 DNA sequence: TGCGCCAGATCAACGGTATGGGGGAACTATGGCTACACCTTC.

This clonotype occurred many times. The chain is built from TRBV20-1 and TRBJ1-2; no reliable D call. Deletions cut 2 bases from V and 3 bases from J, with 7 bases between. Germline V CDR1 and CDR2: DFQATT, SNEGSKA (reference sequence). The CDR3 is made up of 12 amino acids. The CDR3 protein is CSARPGDYGYTF. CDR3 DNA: TGCAGTGCTAGACCGGGCGACTATGGCTACACCTTC.